The next 12 T cell receptor beta chains were all read from a single sample in a study of T-cell memory formation after mild COVID-19 (dated by TCRdb to the early 2020s). Receptor amplification or capture employed 5' RACE. Reads for this sample came from an Illumina NovaSeq 6000. TCRdb cleaned the public reads at Q25 with fastp, built clones with MiXCR and kept in-frame beta chains. CDR3 protein sequences are deduplicated, and each keeps its most common genes and DNA. This sample lists more than 250,000 distinct CDR3 sequences; approximately 15% were detected once. In total, the top ten clones hold under 25% of the sample. The sample taken for sequencing was PBMCs or a T cell subset sorted from them (not recorded which). The origin of the receptors is a man aged 18 to 30 who had mild COVID-19 (a few samples of this study predate the infection). The sample titles of this study are shuffled in the database, so cell type and time point are left out; the donor was told from shared clones.

The chain couples TRBV10-3 to TRBJ1-1; D is uncertain. The CDR3 has 14 residues. Germline CDR1 ENHRY, CDR2 SYGVKD. V lost 5 bases and J lost 0, with 10 bases in between. CDR3 amino acids: CAISRLDMNTEAFF. In nucleotides, the CDR3 is TGTGCCATCAGTCGGTTAGACATGAACACTGAAGCTTTCTTT.

This clonotype was seen a few times. The chain employs TRBV7-9 and TRBJ1-6, with TRBD1 matching 7 bases. The junction had 14 bases not matched to a gene; V was cut back by 5 bases and J by 16 bases. This CDR3 spans 14 amino acids. The germline gives CDR1 SEHNR, CDR2 FQNEAQ (reference sequence). The CDR3 here is CASSERDSLLVLHF. The CDR3 DNA reads as TGTGCCAGCAGCGAGAGGGACAGCCTCTTGGTACTCCACTTT.

The J gene is TRBJ2-7, the V gene TRBV5-1; D is unclear. The CDR3 spans 12 residues. The V end was cut by 4 bases, the J end by 3 bases, with 8 bases between. Germline CDR1 SGHRS, CDR2 YFSETQ. CDR3 sequence (DNA): TGCGCCAGCAGCCGCGGTGTCTACGAGCAGTACTTC. As protein: CASSRGVYEQYF.

This rearrangement joins TRBV6-6 to TRBJ2-5; D gene uncertain. The CDR3 is 15 amino acids. V lost 2 bases to trimming and J lost 3 bases, with 13 bases between them. Per the germline V gene, CDR1 is MNHNY and CDR2 is SVGAGI (reference sequence). The chain's CDR3 is CASSYLDPRKETQYF. The CDR3 coding sequence is TGTGCCAGCAGTTACCTAGACCCAAGAAAAGAGACCCAGTACTTC.

The chain joins TRBV7-2 to TRBJ2-3; possibly TRBD1 for D (5 bases). The CDR3 covers 15 residues. V gave up 5 bases and J gave up 1 base, with 13 bases separating them. Germline lookup yields CDR1 SGHTA and CDR2 FQGNSA. The CDR3 sequence: CASSTFGRGTDTQYF. In DNA form, the CDR3 reads TGTGCCAGCAGCACCTTCGGCAGGGGCACAGATACGCAGTATTTT.

The chain has TRBV7-2 and TRBJ1-6; D ambiguous. Between the trimmed V and J ends, which lost 2 bases and 9 bases, there was a span of 11 bases. Germline-derived CDR1 and CDR2 are SGHTA and FQGNSA. CDR3 length: 14 residues. This CDR3 reads CASSLIGPGSPLHF. In DNA form, the CDR3 reads TGTGCCAGCAGCTTAATAGGGCCGGGTTCACCCCTCCACTTT.

This clonotype was counted ten times or more. The chain has TRBV20-1 and TRBJ2-1; tentatively, D is TRBD2 (5 bases). This CDR3 spans 13 amino acids. Germline-derived CDR1 and CDR2 are DFQATT and SNEGSKA (reference sequence). Trimming shortened V by 7 bases and J by 2 bases, and 12 bases separated the two germline ends. The CDR3 DNA is TGCAGTGGCTTGGCGGGTACCTACAATGAGCAGTTCTTC. This encodes CSGLAGTYNEQFF.

The genes are TRBV12-3 or TRBV12-4 and TRBJ1-1, with TRBD1 identical over 7 bases. The CDR3 length is 18 residues. J was trimmed by 1 base and V by 2 bases; bases with no gene match: 13. CDR3 nucleotides: TGTGCCAGCAGTTTATACCGTAGGGGGCTAAGGCCGAACACTGAAGCTTTCTTT. It specifies CASSLYRRGLRPNTEAFF.

The table lists this clonotype with a few counts. This chain uses TRBV7-2 with TRBJ2-5, with 11 bases aligning to TRBD1. The junction had 6 bases not matched to a gene; V was cut back by 4 bases and J by 5 bases. The CDR3 spans 15 residues. Germline V CDR1 and CDR2: SGHTA, FQGNSA. The CDR3 nucleotides read TGTGCCAGCAGCTCCCGGACAGGGGGCAGGGAGACCCAGTACTTC. It is translated as CASSSRTGGRETQYF.

This clonotype has just a few counts. The V gene is TRBV20-1, the J gene TRBJ2-7; D possibly uses TRBD1 or TRBD2 (5 bases each). Looked up from germline, CDR1 is DFQATT and CDR2 is SNEGSKA (reference sequence). The V end lost 2 bases, the J end lost 2 bases, and 13 bases lay between the germline ends. The CDR3 sequence is 14 residues long. CDR3 amino acids: CSARYRDAPYEQYF. The CDR3, as DNA: TGCAGTGCTAGATACCGGGACGCTCCCTACGAGCAGTACTTC.

The chain uses TRBV5-5 and TRBJ1-1; no clear D. Germline V gene sequence: CDR1 SGHKS, CDR2 YYEKEE (reference sequence). V lost 9 bases and J lost 5, with 23 bases in between. The CDR3 contains 15 residues. The CDR3 DNA is TGTGCCACCACCCTGACCGTCTTAACGAGGACTGAAGCTTTCTTT. Translating gives CATTLTVLTRTEAFF.

The table lists this clonotype with a few counts. The chain is built from TRBV20-1 and TRBJ2-5, with D perhaps matching TRBD2 (6 bases). The CDR3 spans 13 residues. V lost 6 bases to trimming and J lost 5 bases, with 16 bases between them. Germline CDR1 is DFQATT and CDR2 is SNEGSKA (reference sequence). The CDR3 DNA is TGCAGTGCCAACCCCCTAGCGCGCGAGACCCAGTACTTC. Its protein product is CSANPLARETQYF.